These 29 T cell receptor beta chains originate from one sample sequenced in a study of blood T cell repertoires in COVID-19. Assay: immunoSEQ multiplex PCR; the TCRdb copy retains only in-frame clones and omits some. The sample lists under 300,000 clones, 65% to 90% seen once, with roughly 13% in the top ten. Sequencing was carried out using peripheral blood. The source is a woman in her seventies with COVID-19, enrolled during active disease.

The V call is TRBV14, the J call TRBJ2-1, with D possibly matching TRBD2 (5 bases). CDR1 SGHDN and CDR2 FVKESK come from the germline V gene. V was trimmed by 1 base and J by 14 bases, leaving 18 bases between them. The CDR3 is made up of 14 amino acids. The CDR3 protein is CASSQVTDSRLEFF. CDR3 DNA sequence: TGTGCCAGCAGCCAAGTGACGGACTCCCGGCTGGAGTTCTTC.

This clone was seen a handful of times. This chain joins TRBV29-1 and TRBJ2-7; the match to TRBD2 covers 8 bases. After removal of 2 bases from V and 3 bases from J, the junction contained 6 bases not matched to a gene. The CDR3 sequence is 14 residues long. Looked up from germline, CDR1 is SQVTM and CDR2 is ANQGSEA. The CDR3 DNA reads TGCAGCGTTGAATCCCAGCGGGGGAACTACGAGCAGTACTTC. This encodes CSVESQRGNYEQYF.

The chain joins TRBV12-3 or TRBV12-4 to TRBJ2-1; TRBD1 is a possible D gene (6 bases). Trimming removed 6 bases from V and 3 bases from J, with 9 bases in between. The CDR3 contains 13 residues. CDR3 sequence: CASSWDIYNEQFF. CDR3 sequence (DNA): TGTGCCAGCAGCTGGGACATCTACAATGAGCAGTTCTTC.

The chain carries TRBV24-1 and TRBJ1-1; 9 bases agree with TRBD1. The V gene's germline CDR1 is KGHDR and CDR2 SFDVKD. V shed 4 bases, J shed 4 bases, and the junction held 9 bases outside the gene matches. This CDR3 contains 16 residues. In DNA, the CDR3 is TGTGCCACCAGTGACCCCGGGACAGGGAGCGGCACTGAAGCTTTCTTT. It codes for CATSDPGTGSGTEAFF.

This rearrangement joins TRBV10-3 to TRBJ1-2; D unresolved. The germline CDR1 and CDR2 sequences are ENHRY and SYGVKD. The V end was cut by 2 bases, the J end by 2 bases, with 6 bases between. The CDR3 covers 13 residues. The CDR3 protein is CAISEVLNYGYTF. The CDR3 DNA reads as TGTGCCATCAGTGAGGTCCTGAACTATGGCTACACCTTC.

In this sample, this clone turned up many times. For the CDR3, the DNA is TGTGCCAGCAGCTTAGTAGCGGGGGGCGTGTACGAGCAGTACTTC. Residues: CASSLVAGGVYEQYF. The chain employs TRBV7-2 and TRBJ2-7, with 10 nucleotides matching TRBD2. This CDR3 region has 15 residues. Germline assignment: CDR1 SGHTA and CDR2 FQGNSA. Trimming removed 1 base from V and 4 bases from J; junction bases left unmatched: 4.

This rearrangement joins TRBV30 to TRBJ2-3; D perhaps matches TRBD1 (5 bases). V was cut by 1 base and J by 2 bases, with 7 bases left in between. Germline CDR1 and CDR2: GTSNPN and SVGIG (reference sequence). This CDR3 region has 13 residues. The CDR3 DNA sequence: TGTGCCTGGAGTGACAGGTCCACAGATACGCAGTATTTT. The encoded protein is CAWSDRSTDTQYF.

CDR3 sequence (DNA): TGTGCCAGCAGCTTGGCCGAAGGGGCCGTACAGGATGGCTACACCTTC. Its protein product is CASSLAEGAVQDGYTF. The V gene is TRBV5-4, the J gene TRBJ1-2; the D gene is possibly TRBD1 (5 bases). The length of the CDR3 is 16 residues. V gave up 0 bases and J gave up 6 bases, with 18 bases separating them. CDR1 SGHNT and CDR2 YYREEE come from the germline V gene (reference sequence).

The chain carries TRBV6-1 and TRBJ1-6; perhaps TRBD1 as D (5 bases). The germline CDR1 and CDR2 sequences are MNHNS and SASEGT. The V gene lost 4 bases and the J gene lost 10 bases, with 14 bases spanning the gap. CDR3 size: 14 residues. The CDR3 nucleotides are TGTGCCAGCAGTGCAGCGGCGGAGGGGTCACCCCTCCACTTT. This translates into CASSAAAEGSPLHF.

This chain links TRBV10-3 with TRBJ2-6, with TRBD1 matching over 12 bases. CDR1 and CDR2 from the germline V gene are ENHRY and SYGVKD. This CDR3 is 14 amino acids long. CDR3 in DNA: TGTTTGGGACAGGGGGCAACTGGGGCCAACGTCCTGACTTTC. Encoded protein: CLGQGATGANVLTF.

J is TRBJ2-5 and V is TRBV5-1; 7 bases agree with TRBD1. Germline CDR1 reads SGHRS; CDR2 reads YFSETQ. CDR3 size: 15 residues. The V gene end was trimmed by 4 bases and the J gene end by 5 bases; junction bases not matched to a gene: 11. CDR3 DNA: TGCGCCAGCAGCCCAGAGGGGGCGCAGTGGGAGACCCAGTACTTC. Translated: CASSPEGAQWETQYF. The full variable domain, rest sourced from reference TRBV5-1 and TRBJ2-5, is KAGVTQTPRYLIKTRGQQVTLSCSPISGHRSVSWYQQTPGQGLQFLFEYFSETQRNKGNFPGRFSGRQFSNSRSEMNVSTLELGDSALYLCASSPEGAQWETQYFGPGTRLLVL.

This sequence joins TRBV27 and TRBJ1-2, with TRBD1 matching 7 bases. With 0 bases clipped from V and 8 bases from J, the junction kept 9 bases outside the gene matches. The germline CDR1 and CDR2 sequences are MNHEY and SMNVEV (reference sequence). This CDR3 is 15 amino acids long. CDR3 DNA sequence: TGTGCCAGCAGTTTATCGAATGACAGGGTCGGAGGCTACACCTTC. Protein product: CASSLSNDRVGGYTF.

As for this clone: Other DNA sequences in this sample translate to the same CDR3. The chain is built from TRBV24-1 and TRBJ1-2; D call uncertain. The CDR3 totals 14 residues. Germline V gene data show CDR1 as KGHDR and CDR2 as SFDVKD. V was trimmed by 3 bases and J by 0 bases, leaving 7 bases between them. The CDR3 sequence: CATSDRGPNYGYTF. As DNA, the CDR3 is TGTGCCACCAGTGATAGAGGTCCTAACTATGGCTACACCTTC.

The chain links TRBV7-2 to TRBJ2-1; D ambiguous. Germline loops: CDR1 SGHTA, CDR2 FQGNSA. V was trimmed by 4 bases and J by 9 bases, leaving 16 bases between them. The CDR3 totals 14 residues. CDR3 sequence reads: CASSSPRSIGEQFF. DNA for the CDR3: TGTGCCAGCAGCTCCCCGAGGAGCATAGGTGAGCAGTTCTTC.

This clone has just one count. This rearrangement joins TRBV27 to TRBJ2-3; the match to TRBD2 covers 11 bases. Trimming at V came to 5 bases and at J to 2 bases, leaving 6 bases not matched to a gene. In germline, CDR1 is MNHEY, CDR2 SMNVEV (reference sequence). The CDR3 is 16 residues long. The CDR3 bases are TGTGCCAGCAGTCCGCGGACTAGCGGGTACACAGATACGCAGTATTTT. Protein sequence: CASSPRTSGYTDTQYF.

The chain carries TRBV27 and TRBJ2-1, with a possible D match to TRBD2 (7 bases). V was pared by 4 bases and J by 9 bases, with 13 bases between. Per germline, CDR1 MNHEY and CDR2 SMNVEV (reference sequence). The CDR3 is 13 amino acids. In nucleotides, the CDR3 is TGTGCCAGCAGTTGGGGGGGGCCCCGTGAGCAGTTCTTC. Its protein is CASSWGGPREQFF.

V gene TRBV5-1 combines with J gene TRBJ2-1; 11 nucleotides align to TRBD2. The germline CDR1 and CDR2 sequences are SGHRS and YFSETQ. The CDR3 is made up of 16 amino acids. The V segment lost 4 bases and the J segment 6 bases; nucleotides outside the gene matches: 9. The CDR3 DNA reads as TGCGCCAGCAGCGCCCTTAGCGGGGGGGAGGTCAATGAGCAGTTCTTC. Its protein is CASSALSGGEVNEQFF.

Notes on this clone: Other DNA sequences in this sample translate to the same CDR3. The chain joins TRBV30 to TRBJ1-1; D remains unclear. The CDR3 is 13 amino acids. Germline V gives CDR1 GTSNPN, CDR2 SVGIG (reference sequence). V dropped 0 bases and J dropped 1 base, with 6 bases sitting between them. This chain's CDR3 is CAWSVQENTEAFF. For the CDR3, the DNA is TGTGCCTGGAGTGTGCAGGAGAACACTGAAGCTTTCTTT. The full variable domain, in which reference TRBV30 and TRBJ1-1 provide the parts outside the CDR3, is SQTIHQWPATLVQPVGSPLSLECTVEGTSNPNLYWYRQAAGRGLQLLFYSVGIGQISSEVPQNLSASRPQDRQFILSSKKLLLSDSGFYLCAWSVQENTEAFFGQGTRLTVV.

The rearrangement uses TRBV5-1 and TRBJ2-3, with TRBD2 matching 13 bases. CDR1 is SGHRS, CDR2 YFSETQ, per germline. The CDR3 consists of 24 residues. Unmatched junction bases numbered 29, after V lost 7 bases and J lost 0 bases. Written as DNA, the CDR3 is TGCGCCAGCCCTCCAGCTTGGGTCTGGTACGGACTAGCGGGGGCCGGATCTAGCACAGATACGCAGTATTTT. Its translation: CASPPAWVWYGLAGAGSSTDTQYF.

The genes are TRBV11-2 and TRBJ2-1, with 11 bases aligning to TRBD1. CDR3 length equals 15 residues. J lost 3 bases, V lost 5 bases, and 3 bases had no gene match. CDR1 and CDR2 from the germline V gene are SGHAT and FQNNGV. The CDR3 region is CASSPGTGGYNEQFF. The CDR3 DNA is TGTGCCAGCAGCCCTGGGACAGGGGGCTACAATGAGCAGTTCTTC.

In DNA, the CDR3 is TGTGCCAGCAGCGTACAGTCAGCTGGAAACACCATATATTTT. Its protein is CASSVQSAGNTIYF. The chain combines TRBV9 with TRBJ1-3; D gene unclear. Trimming shortened V by 1 base and J by 2 bases, and 7 bases separated the two germline ends. Germline-derived CDR1 and CDR2 are SGDLS and YYNGEE. The CDR3 length is 14 residues.

Comments on this clone: One end of the junction is discordant with germline, which a read error may explain. Here the CDR3 reads CASSEASDRSGLYRYTF. CDR3 sequence (DNA): TGTGCCAGCAGTGAAGCGAGTGACCGCTCAGGTCTCTATCGCTACACCTTC. The chain combines TRBV6-1 with TRBJ1-2, with D uncertain. This CDR3 is 17 amino acids long. CDR1 and CDR2 from the germline V gene are MNHNS and SASEGT.

The chain is built from TRBV27 and TRBJ1-2; 9 nucleotides match TRBD1. The germline CDR1 and CDR2 sequences are MNHEY and SMNVEV (reference sequence). The V and J ends lost 0 bases and 7 bases, in that order; junction bases with no gene match: 3. The CDR3 is 14 residues long. CDR3: CASSLSGTGFGYTF. The CDR3 DNA follows: TGTGCCAGCAGTTTATCTGGGACAGGGTTTGGCTACACCTTC.

The genes are TRBV28 and TRBJ1-2; TRBD1 aligns across 7 bases. There are 15 residues in the CDR3. The germline CDR1 and CDR2 sequences are MDHEN and SYDVKM. The J segment lost 0 bases and the V segment lost 6 bases, leaving 7 bases of the junction unmatched. CDR3 sequence reads: CASRYTGEANYGYTF. The CDR3 coding sequence is TGTGCCAGCAGGTATACAGGGGAAGCTAACTATGGCTACACCTTC.

The chain carries TRBV19 and TRBJ1-5, with D possibly being TRBD1 (5 bases). CDR1 and CDR2 (germline): LNHDA, SQIVND (reference sequence). This CDR3 is 16 amino acids long. V lost 6 bases and J 5 bases, leaving 20 bases between the germline ends. CDR3 in DNA: TGTGCCAGTAGCTCCCAATCGACAGTCTTATATCAGCCCCAGCATTTT. Its protein product is CASSSQSTVLYQPQHF.

V and J are TRBV11-2 and TRBJ2-2; 7 bases line up with TRBD2. The germline V gene encodes CDR1 SGHAT and CDR2 FQNNGV. The CDR3 has 18 residues. After removal of 3 bases from V and 7 bases from J, the junction contained 17 bases not matched to a gene. The CDR3 loop is CASSLESPGTWEGGELFF. CDR3 DNA sequence: TGTGCCAGCAGCTTGGAATCTCCAGGGACCTGGGAGGGCGGGGAGCTGTTTTTT. The full variable domain, completed using reference TRBV11-2 and TRBJ2-2, is EAGVAQSPRYKIIEKRQSVAFWCNPISGHATLYWYQQILGQGPKLLIQFQNNGVVDDSQLPKDRFSAERLKGVDSTLKIQPAKLEDSAVYLCASSLESPGTWEGGELFFGEGSRLTVL.

This sequence joins TRBV6-1 and TRBJ1-1, with D unresolved. The CDR3 contains 13 residues. V lost 3 bases to trimming and J lost 7 bases, with 12 bases between them. Germline V gene lookup returns CDR1 MNHNS and CDR2 SASEGT. The CDR3 DNA sequence: TGTGCCAGCAGTGAGGTTAGACTGATTGAAGCTTTCTTT. The encoded protein is CASSEVRLIEAFF.

The chain links TRBV6-5 to TRBJ2-2; 9 bases line up with TRBD1. Per germline, CDR1 MNHEY and CDR2 SVGAGI. The V and J ends lost 6 bases and 0 bases, in that order; junction bases with no gene match: 2. This CDR3 is built from 15 residues. The CDR3 here is CASSRQGANTGELFF. DNA for the CDR3: TGTGCCAGCAGCCGACAGGGGGCGAACACCGGGGAGCTGTTTTTT.

This clone showed up just once. The chain carries TRBV10-3 and TRBJ2-7, with 8 bases fitting TRBD1. There are 12 residues in the CDR3. Germline CDR1 reads ENHRY; CDR2 reads SYGVKD. Trimming took 8 bases from V and 5 from J; bases not matched to a gene: 5. CDR3 sequence: CAIGQGSNEQYF. CDR3 sequence (DNA): TGTGCCATCGGACAGGGATCCAACGAGCAGTACTTC.